The sequence of this T cell receptor beta chain was determined in a study of blood T cell repertoires in COVID-19 (dated by TCRdb to the early 2020s). General notes on the study: Collaborator samples came from the United States, Italy and Spain and covered acute and convalescent phases of COVID-19. Sample metadata almost always included a de-identified subject ID, COVID-19 status, age in years and sex. Subjects who had been exposed to COVID-19, were actively infected with it, or had recovered from it provided the deeply sampled blood TCRbeta repertoires that made up the dataset. The material from the prospective study consisted of cDNA or gDNA derived from T cells, B-cell-depleted T cells, or PBMCs. HLA class I and class II types, where available, came from metadata supplied by the sample provider rather than from assay-based typing. The repertoires were released in a freely available public database meant as a resource for research on the immune response to SARS-CoV-2. The samples were drawn from the first 160 participants of the ongoing ImmuneRACE study and from under 1,500 subjects provided by 6 global collaborators. General study outcomes and caveats: The amount of clinical and demographic metadata varied by source and participant and was provided uncurated.

Reading from cysteine to phenylalanine, the CDR3 counts 14 amino acids. The sequence is cut down to CDR3 DNA, 42 bases in frame from base 1. V and J are truncated by 5 bases and 8 bases respectively, leaving an intervening sequence of 18 bases. CDR1 SNHLY and CDR2 FYNNEI were looked up in the germline V gene. TCRbeta CDR3 regions were amplified from genomic DNA using the immunoSEQ Assay, a bias-controlled multiplex PCR. The original pipeline was this. The number of nucleated cells in each sample was estimated by amplification of reference gene primers within the assay. To quantify the absolute abundance of each unique TCRbeta CDR3 rearrangement, sequence reads were collapsed and filtered. Productive Simpson clonality was computed per sample as the square root of Simpson's diversity index over productive rearrangements. TCRdb stores this immuneACCESS table with in-frame sequences only. Part of the clones is absent; in the studies checked, under half of the shortfall reflects unresolved V genes, and no reason is known for the rest. That table supplies the V and J calls and clone size; D and trimming were determined from the DNA. This sample holds about 270,000 clones; 80% to 90% were observed only once. Together, the top ten hold about 10% of the sample.

With respect to this clone: There is no known antigen for this receptor. Per-base quality was not reported, and no clone a single base away is much larger than it.

Whole blood was collected in K2EDTA tubes by collaborating institutions according to the institutions' own protocols. For TCRbeta analysis, collaborator samples were shipped as frozen whole blood, as isolated PBMCs, or as DNA extracted from either sample type. The origin of this receptor is a woman in her seventies with acute or convalescent COVID-19. The chain uses TRBV2 and TRBJ1-2; the D gene remains uncertain. Sequencing used peripheral blood. In nucleotides, the sequence is TGTGCCAGCAGTCGCAGCGGTGGAGAGAAGGGCTACACCTTC. Translated, this is CASSRSGGEKGYTF.